A selection of T cell receptor beta chains follows, all from one sample in a study of T cells after yellow fever vaccination. MiXCR, run by TCRdb on the 5' RACE reads, gives a single entry per CDR3 protein. This table holds 600,000 to 750,000 distinct CDR3 sequences, approximately 13% found once. This specimen was PBMCs, taken on the day of the yellow fever booster vaccination. These receptors came from a man aged 25-45 years who received the YFV17D yellow fever vaccine. Both conserved end residues are part of each CDR3. The D gene is left open where the match is weak. Clone size is stated in some rows and not others, as once, few, many or a class when expanded.

clone_size	j_call	d_call	v_call	cdr3_aa	cdr3_nt
.	TRBJ2-3	.	TRBV10-3	CAISEPYLSTQYF	TGTGCCATCAGTGAGCCCTACTTGAGTACGCAGTATTTT
few	TRBJ2-1	TRBD2	TRBV15	CATSDQGLGFYNEQFF	TGTGCCACCAGCGACCAAGGACTAGGATTTTACAATGAGCAGTTCTTC
many	TRBJ2-7	TRBD2	TRBV7-9	CASSLGLAGEQYF	TGTGCCAGCAGCTTAGGACTAGCGGGAGAGCAGTACTTC
many	TRBJ2-3	TRBD2	TRBV7-3	CASSSSSGRAPGTQYF	TGTGCCAGCAGCTCCTCTAGCGGGAGGGCCCCAGGCACGCAGTATTTT
.	TRBJ2-5	.	TRBV18	CASSPTPAGETQYF	TGTGCCAGCTCCCCTACCCCGGCGGGAGAGACCCAGTACTTC
.	TRBJ2-7	.	TRBV7-2	CASSLVVGALHEQYF	TGTGCCAGCAGCTTAGTTGTGGGCGCTCTCCACGAGCAGTACTTC
many	TRBJ2-5	.	TRBV7-2	CASSLEQKETQYF	TGTGCCAGCAGCTTAGAACAGAAAGAGACCCAGTACTTC
few	TRBJ2-1	.	TRBV12-3/TRBV12-4	CASRLNEQFF	TGTGCCAGCAGACTAAATGAGCAGTTCTTC
.	TRBJ2-1	TRBD2	TRBV12-3/TRBV12-4	CASTWVAGYNEQFF	TGTGCCAGCACCTGGGTAGCGGGTTACAATGAGCAGTTCTTC
few	TRBJ2-7	.	TRBV20-1	CSAWEQASYEQYF	TGCAGTGCTTGGGAACAGGCCTCCTACGAGCAGTACTTC
few	TRBJ2-2	TRBD2	TRBV11-2	CASSLTLAGTGELFF	TGTGCCAGCAGCTTAACCTTAGCGGGAACCGGGGAGCTGTTTTTT
few	TRBJ2-7	.	TRBV5-1	CASRGFSTYEQYF	TGCGCCAGCAGAGGCTTTTCGACCTACGAGCAGTACTTC
many	TRBJ2-7	TRBD1	TRBV27	CASSRPGTAPRLANEQYF	TGTGCCAGCAGCCGACCCGGGACAGCTCCTAGGCTAGCTAACGAGCAGTACTTC
few	TRBJ2-6	.	TRBV20-1	CSARAGANVLTF	TGCAGTGCTAGAGCTGGGGCCAACGTCCTGACTTTC
few	TRBJ1-3	.	TRBV20-1	CSARGPLSGNTIYF	TGCAGTGCTAGAGGTCCGCTCTCTGGAAACACCATATATTTT
.	TRBJ1-5	TRBD1	TRBV20-1	CSQGVSNQPQHF	TGCAGCCAGGGGGTTAGCAATCAGCCCCAGCATTTT
.	TRBJ1-5	.	TRBV20-1	CSARNFRDPDRNQPQHF	TGCAGTGCTAGAAATTTCCGGGATCCCGATAGGAATCAGCCCCAGCATTTT
many	TRBJ2-2	.	TRBV7-8	CASSLLAGDTGELFF	TGTGCCAGCAGCTTACTAGCAGGGGACACCGGGGAGCTGTTTTTT
few	TRBJ2-5	.	TRBV5-1	CASGTVAGAETQYF	TGCGCCAGCGGCACCGTGGCAGGGGCGGAGACCCAGTACTTC
.	TRBJ1-6	TRBD1	TRBV4-3	CASSYRTGNNSPLHF	TGCGCCAGCAGCTACCGGACAGGGAATAATTCACCCCTCCACTTT
few	TRBJ2-3	TRBD2	TRBV10-1	CASRPGLAITDTQYF	TGCGCCAGCCGGCCGGGACTAGCGATCACAGATACGCAGTATTTT
few	TRBJ1-4	TRBD1	TRBV27	CASSLGGTDEKLFF	TGTGCCAGCAGTTTAGGAGGGACAGATGAAAAACTGTTTTTT
.	TRBJ2-7	TRBD2	TRBV5-1	CASSLVSSGSYEQYF	TGCGCCAGCAGCTTGGTGTCTAGCGGGAGTTACGAGCAGTACTTC
few	TRBJ2-7	TRBD1	TRBV12-3/TRBV12-4	CASRTGGAPYEQYF	TGTGCCAGCAGGACAGGGGGCGCTCCCTACGAGCAGTACTTC
.	TRBJ2-3	.	TRBV24-1	CATSDPLDSGTDTQYF	TGTGCCACCAGTGACCCTCTAGATTCAGGCACAGATACGCAGTATTTT
many	TRBJ2-7	TRBD2	TRBV15	CATKRRESSYEQYF	TGTGCCACCAAAAGGCGGGAGAGTTCCTACGAGCAGTACTTC
.	TRBJ2-5	TRBD2	TRBV5-4	CASSFLNLAGGETQYF	TGTGCCAGCAGCTTTTTAAATTTAGCGGGAGGTGAGACCCAGTACTTC
.	TRBJ2-1	.	TRBV7-2	CASSLLDLYNEQFF	TGTGCCAGCAGCTTACTCGACCTGTACAATGAGCAGTTCTTC
.	TRBJ1-3	TRBD1	TRBV5-1	CASSETGFAGNTIYF	TGCGCCAGCAGCGAGACAGGGTTCGCTGGAAACACCATATATTTT
.	TRBJ1-2	TRBD1	TRBV20-1	CSAPGQGSLRSYGYTF	TGCAGTGCTCCAGGACAGGGGTCCCTCCGGTCCTATGGCTACACCTTC
.	TRBJ2-7	TRBD2	TRBV7-2	CASSRDYGEQYF	TGTGCCAGCAGCCGGGACTATGGCGAGCAGTACTTC
.	TRBJ2-7	.	TRBV4-3	CASSLEVYEYEQYF	TGCGCCAGCAGCCTAGAAGTGTATGAATACGAGCAGTACTTC
few	TRBJ2-2	.	TRBV27	CASSIYRGATGELFF	TGTGCCAGCAGCATCTATAGGGGGGCAACCGGGGAGCTGTTTTTT
many	TRBJ2-7	TRBD1	TRBV7-9	CASSSGPGQGKSYEQYF	TGTGCCAGCAGCTCCGGGCCCGGACAGGGGAAATCCTACGAGCAGTACTTC
.	TRBJ2-2	.	TRBV2	CASKKGNTGELFF	TGTGCCAGCAAGAAGGGGAACACCGGGGAGCTGTTTTTT
.	TRBJ2-3	TRBD2	TRBV18	CASSPPLAGGLHTQYF	TGTGCCAGCTCACCCCCTCTAGCGGGAGGACTACATACGCAGTATTTT
many	TRBJ2-7	TRBD2	TRBV7-2	CASSLTSVSSYEQYF	TGTGCCAGCAGCTTGACTAGCGTGAGCTCCTACGAGCAGTACTTC
few	TRBJ2-7	.	TRBV7-9	CASAPTGWNEQYF	TGTGCGTCCGCGCCCACGGGTTGGAACGAGCAGTACTTC
.	TRBJ2-1	.	TRBV6-1	CASSTPQGGYNEQFF	TGTGCCAGCAGTACCCCACAGGGCGGGTACAATGAGCAGTTCTTC
.	TRBJ2-5	TRBD2	TRBV5-1	CASSFANSGGGETQYF	TGCGCCAGCAGCTTCGCTAATTCGGGGGGAGGAGAGACCCAGTACTTC
few	TRBJ2-3	.	TRBV25-1	CASSEANTQYF	TGTGCCAGCAGTGAAGCCAATACGCAGTATTTT
few	TRBJ1-6	TRBD1	TRBV20-1	CSAPTGGPYNSPLHF	TGCAGTGCTCCTACAGGGGGCCCCTATAATTCACCCCTCCACTTT
.	TRBJ2-1	TRBD2	TRBV12-3/TRBV12-4	CASRLTSGSGNEQFF	TGTGCCAGCAGGTTAACTAGCGGGAGCGGCAATGAGCAGTTCTTC
few	TRBJ1-4	.	TRBV5-6	CASSSETEWKEYEKLFF	TGTGCCAGCAGCTCCGAAACGGAGTGGAAAGAATACGAAAAACTGTTTTTT
.	TRBJ2-1	TRBD2	TRBV18	CASSPDASGNNEQFF	TGTGCCAGCTCACCAGACGCTAGCGGGAACAATGAGCAGTTCTTC
.	TRBJ2-5	TRBD2	TRBV4-3	CASSQGKLAGGRETQYF	TGCGCCAGCAGCCAAGGCAAACTAGCGGGAGGTAGAGAGACCCAGTACTTC
few	TRBJ1-5	TRBD1	TRBV20-1	CSAATGQSNQPQHF	TGCAGTGCTGCAACGGGACAGAGTAATCAGCCCCAGCATTTT